The 27 T cell receptor beta chains presented below share a single source sample, sequenced in a study of cytomegalovirus exposure and HLA in healthy donors. Produced via immunoSEQ multiplex PCR; TCRdb's table is partial and in-frame only. The table shows about 220,000 clones, with just over 90% occurring only once. The sample consisted of PBMCs. These TCRs come from a woman between 18 and 30 years old in good health and CMV-seronegative.

This chain links TRBV27 with TRBJ1-2; TRBD1 matches at 7 bases. V dropped 2 bases and J dropped 0; count of bases not matched to a gene: 3. This CDR3 is built from 15 residues. Germline values: CDR1 MNHEY, CDR2 SMNVEV (reference sequence). The CDR3: CASSLRGPANYGYTF. Here the CDR3 DNA reads TGTGCCAGCAGTTTAAGGGGGCCAGCTAACTATGGCTACACCTTC.

J is TRBJ2-7 and V is TRBV11-3; D may be TRBD2 (6 bases). Germline lookup yields CDR1 SGHNT and CDR2 YENEEA. V was cut by 2 bases and J by 5 bases, with 13 bases left in between. CDR3 size: 14 residues. CDR3 sequence: CASSLTPGANEQYF. DNA of the CDR3: TGTGCCAGCAGCTTAACTCCGGGAGCCAACGAGCAGTACTTC.

V is TRBV11-2 and J is TRBJ1-1; the D gene is possibly TRBD1 (5 bases). This CDR3 is 14 amino acids long. Trimming took off 1 base at V and 3 bases at J, with 9 bases between the two ends. Germline-derived CDR1 and CDR2 are SGHAT and FQNNGV. Here the CDR3 DNA reads TGTGCCAGCAGCTTAGCAGGGTCTCACACTGAAGCTTTCTTT. Translating it yields CASSLAGSHTEAFF.

V gene TRBV6-6 combines with J gene TRBJ1-4; 9 nucleotides match TRBD1. The CDR3 extends over 15 amino acids. Germline values: CDR1 MNHNY, CDR2 SVGAGI (reference sequence). After removal of 5 bases from V and 5 bases from J, the junction contained 6 bases not matched to a gene. The CDR3, as DNA: TGTGCCAGCAGTCGGTCCGGGACAGGGAATGAAAAACTGTTTTTT. Translation gives CASSRSGTGNEKLFF.

The genes are TRBV5-4 and TRBJ2-1; a weak D match, TRBD2 (6 bases). The CDR3 totals 12 residues. The V gene's germline CDR1 is SGHNT and CDR2 YYREEE (reference sequence). Deletions cut 0 bases from V and 15 bases from J, with 13 bases between. CDR3 DNA sequence: TGTGCCAGCAGCTTGGGCCTAGCGCATCCGTTCTTC. Protein: CASSLGLAHPFF.

This chain joins TRBV7-6 and TRBJ2-1; D uncertain. V was pared by 5 bases and J by 6 bases, with 11 bases between. Looked up from germline, CDR1 is SGHVS and CDR2 is FNYEAQ. CDR3 size: 13 residues. The CDR3 nucleotides are TGTGCCAGCAGCGAAATCTCGGGCAATGAGCAGTTCTTC. Translating it yields CASSEISGNEQFF.

Here the CDR3 DNA reads TGTGCCAGCAGCTTGGCCGGGGGACAGGGGCGATACGAGCAGTACTTC. Translation: CASSLAGGQGRYEQYF. This sequence joins TRBV5-4 and TRBJ2-7, with 10 bases that match TRBD1. CDR3 length: 16 residues. Germline values: CDR1 SGHNT, CDR2 YYREEE (reference sequence). The V and J ends lost 0 bases and 4 bases, in that order; junction bases with no gene match: 7.

V gene TRBV7-9 combines with J gene TRBJ2-7; TRBD2 aligns across 9 bases. With 3 bases clipped from V and 0 bases from J, the junction kept 6 bases outside the gene matches. There are 16 residues in the CDR3. CDR1 and CDR2 from the germline V gene are SEHNR and FQNEAQ (reference sequence). The CDR3 spells CASSFPAGGDSYEQYF. CDR3 bases: TGTGCCAGCAGCTTCCCGGCGGGAGGGGACTCCTACGAGCAGTACTTC.

Comments on this clone: An end of the junction does not agree with germline; a read error may underlie this. The V call is TRBV2, the J call TRBJ1-5, with D hard to call. Germline V lookup: CDR1 SNHLY, CDR2 FYNNEI. This CDR3 contains 14 residues. CDR3 residues: CASTELYSNQPQHF. CDR3 nucleotide sequence: TGTGCCAGCACTGAATTATATAGCAATCAGCCCCAGCATTTT.

V and J are TRBV28 and TRBJ2-3, with a weak D call TRBD2 (5 bases). Germline V gives CDR1 MDHEN, CDR2 SYDVKM. V gave up 6 bases and J gave up 4 bases, with 8 bases separating them. The CDR3 contains 12 residues. The CDR3 nucleotides read TGTGCCAGCAGGGCCGGGGCAGATACGCAGTATTTT. Amino acid sequence: CASRAGADTQYF.

This rearrangement joins TRBV7-3 to TRBJ2-2; D remains ambiguous. Trimming shortened V by 3 bases and J by 5 bases, and 4 bases separated the two germline ends. Germline V CDR1 and CDR2: SGHTA, FQGTGA. The CDR3 loop spans 12 amino acids. The CDR3 DNA reads TGTGCCAGCAGCTTCCCGACCGGGGAGCTGTTTTTT. Residues: CASSFPTGELFF.

V usage is TRBV5-6 and J usage is TRBJ1-1, with a possible D match to TRBD1 (5 bases). The CDR3 totals 15 residues. CDR1 and CDR2 from the germline V gene are SGHDT and YYEEEE. V was shortened by 6 bases and J by 1 base, with 16 bases between the two germline ends. This chain's CDR3 is CASTSFPDTNTEAFF. The CDR3 DNA is TGTGCCAGCACCAGCTTCCCGGACACGAACACTGAAGCTTTCTTT.

The V call is TRBV25-1, the J call TRBJ1-4, with TRBD1 as a possible D gene (5 bases). Trimming shortened V by 0 bases and J by 8 bases, and 13 bases separated the two germline ends. This CDR3 comprises 15 residues. The V gene's germline CDR1 is MGHDK and CDR2 SYGVNS. The CDR3 spells CASSEYGGLDEKLFF. In DNA form, the CDR3 reads TGTGCCAGCAGTGAATATGGGGGGTTAGACGAAAAACTGTTTTTT.

This clone occurred a few times. The V call is TRBV19, the J call TRBJ2-1; the D is unclear. Trimming removed 3 bases from V and 0 bases from J, with 12 bases in between. Germline V CDR1 and CDR2: LNHDA, SQIVND (reference sequence). This CDR3 is 16 amino acids long. DNA for the CDR3: TGTGCCAGTAGTATTGGTTTTCCTAGCTCCTACAATGAGCAGTTCTTC. It encodes CASSIGFPSSYNEQFF.

The chain links TRBV28 to TRBJ2-7; 9 bases are shared with TRBD1. This CDR3 contains 14 residues. Germline assignment: CDR1 MDHEN and CDR2 SYDVKM. After removal of 4 bases from V and 3 bases from J, the junction contained 4 bases not matched to a gene. CDR3 protein: CASSSPDRGYEQYF. The CDR3, as DNA: TGTGCCAGCAGTTCCCCGGACAGGGGCTACGAGCAGTACTTC.

This clone appeared a few times. CDR3 amino acids: CASTLAGEQFF. The CDR3 region has the DNA TGTGCCAGCACCCTAGCGGGTGAGCAGTTCTTC. V is TRBV2 and J is TRBJ2-1, with 8 bases lining up with TRBD2. CDR3 size: 11 residues. The germline V gene has CDR1 SNHLY and CDR2 FYNNEI. J was trimmed by 9 bases and V by 7 bases; bases with no gene match: 2. The full variable domain, rest sourced from reference TRBV2 and TRBJ2-1, is EPEVTQTPSHQVTQMGQEVILRCVPISNHLYFYWYRQILGQKVEFLVSFYNNEISEKSEIFDDQFSVERPDGSNFTLKIRSTKLEDSAMYFCASTLAGEQFFGPGTRLTVL.

This chain uses TRBV6-1 with TRBJ2-7; D unclear. Germline V gene lookup returns CDR1 MNHNS and CDR2 SASEGT. CDR3 length equals 10 residues. The V end lost 5 bases, the J end lost 4 bases, and 3 bases lay between the germline ends. The CDR3 loop reads CASSLYEQYF. The DNA for the CDR3 is TGTGCCAGCAGTCTTTACGAGCAGTACTTC.

This clone was seen a handful of times. In DNA, the CDR3 is TGTGCCATCAGGGAGACGACAGGGGCTAATAATTCACCCCTCCACTTT. Residues: CAIRETTGANNSPLHF. The rearrangement joins TRBV10-3 to TRBJ1-6; 8 nucleotides line up with TRBD1. Trimming took 6 bases from V and 5 from J; bases not matched to a gene: 9. CDR1 and CDR2 from the germline V gene are ENHRY and SYGVKD. The CDR3 is 16 residues long.

The CDR3 DNA reads TGCGCCAGCCAGGGGGAATACGAGCAGTACTTC. Its translation: CASQGEYEQYF. V and J are TRBV10-2 and TRBJ2-7; 7 nucleotides line up with TRBD1. Germline values: CDR1 WSHSY, CDR2 SAAADI. V lost 8 bases to trimming and J lost 4 bases; unmatched junction nucleotides: 2. This CDR3 spans 11 amino acids.

The chain recombines TRBV7-6 with TRBJ2-5, with TRBD1 matching 9 bases. CDR3 length: 16 residues. Germline assignment: CDR1 SGHVS and CDR2 FNYEAQ. Germline trimming cut 3 bases from V and 5 bases from J; bases unmatched to any gene: 10. The CDR3 DNA reads as TGTGCCAGCAGCTTCAAGACAGGGGGGGTCAAGGAGACCCAGTACTTC. Its protein is CASSFKTGGVKETQYF. The full variable domain, in which reference TRBV7-6 and TRBJ2-5 provide the parts outside the CDR3, is GAGVSQSPRYKVTKRGQDVALRCDPISGHVSLYWYRQALGQGPEFLTYFNYEAQQDKSGLPNDRFSAERPEGSISTLTIQRTEQRDSAMYRCASSFKTGGVKETQYFGPGTRLLVL.

V is TRBV6-5 and J is TRBJ1-1; maybe TRBD1 (6 bases). CDR1 MNHEY and CDR2 SVGAGI come from the germline V gene. This CDR3 is built from 14 residues. The germline V and J ends were trimmed by 6 bases and 1 base, with 12 bases remaining between them. The CDR3 here is CASRLRGPNTEAFF. Written as DNA, the CDR3 is TGTGCCAGCAGACTCAGGGGCCCGAACACTGAAGCTTTCTTT.

The chain recombines TRBV5-1 with TRBJ1-3; the D gene is possibly TRBD1 (6 bases). V was clipped by 4 bases and J by 2 bases, with 10 bases between them. Germline CDR1 and CDR2: SGHRS and YFSETQ. This CDR3 is built from 14 residues. CDR3 coding DNA: TGCGCCAGCAGCAACGGGGGGCCTGGAAACACCATATATTTT. Translating it yields CASSNGGPGNTIYF.

This chain uses TRBV19 with TRBJ1-5; 7 bases agree with TRBD1. The CDR3 contains 15 residues. CDR1 is LNHDA and CDR2 is SQIVND in the germline V gene (reference sequence). Losses at the gene ends were 3 bases for V and 2 bases for J; bases not matched to a gene: 4. This chain's CDR3 is CASSILGGGNQPQHF. CDR3 nucleotide sequence: TGTGCCAGTAGTATCTTAGGGGGCGGCAATCAGCCCCAGCATTTT.

The chain uses TRBV7-6 and TRBJ1-1; a possible D gene is TRBD1 (5 bases). Germline CDR1 reads SGHVS; CDR2 reads FNYEAQ. With 5 bases removed from V and 5 bases from J, the gap between germline ends came to 15 bases. The CDR3 spans 14 residues. Here the CDR3 reads CASSPEPGRTEAFF. The CDR3, as DNA: TGTGCCAGCAGCCCAGAGCCAGGGAGGACTGAAGCTTTCTTT.

On this clone itself: This may come from a read error, since a much larger clone is one base off. The rearrangement joins TRBV7-9 to TRBJ1-1, with 7 bases aligning to TRBD1. CDR3 length: 13 residues. V shed 4 bases, J shed 4 bases, and the junction held 3 bases outside the gene matches. Germline CDR1 SEHNR, CDR2 FQNEAQ (reference sequence). CDR3: CASSYPGGTEAFF. CDR3 nucleotides: TGTGCCAGCAGCTACCCAGGGGGCACTGAAGCTTTCTTT.

This clone was found once. The genes are TRBV28 and TRBJ2-7; 11 positions agree with TRBD2. The junction had 9 bases not matched to a gene; V was cut back by 5 bases and J by 0 bases. Germline CDR1 reads MDHEN; CDR2 reads SYDVKM. The CDR3 is 17 residues long. CDR3 sequence reads: CASSPHRLAGSSYEQYF. CDR3 DNA sequence: TGTGCCAGCAGTCCCCACCGACTAGCGGGAAGCTCCTACGAGCAGTACTTC.

This clone appeared once. The chain uses TRBV27 and TRBJ2-1, with D possibly TRBD2 on 6 matching bases. CDR3 size: 17 residues. Germline CDR1 is MNHEY and CDR2 is SMNVEV (reference sequence). The ends were cut back, 2 bases at V and 0 bases at J, with 14 bases in the middle. CDR3 sequence reads: CASSLRSGGISYNEQFF. The DNA for the CDR3 is TGTGCCAGCAGTTTACGCTCTGGGGGGATCTCCTACAATGAGCAGTTCTTC.